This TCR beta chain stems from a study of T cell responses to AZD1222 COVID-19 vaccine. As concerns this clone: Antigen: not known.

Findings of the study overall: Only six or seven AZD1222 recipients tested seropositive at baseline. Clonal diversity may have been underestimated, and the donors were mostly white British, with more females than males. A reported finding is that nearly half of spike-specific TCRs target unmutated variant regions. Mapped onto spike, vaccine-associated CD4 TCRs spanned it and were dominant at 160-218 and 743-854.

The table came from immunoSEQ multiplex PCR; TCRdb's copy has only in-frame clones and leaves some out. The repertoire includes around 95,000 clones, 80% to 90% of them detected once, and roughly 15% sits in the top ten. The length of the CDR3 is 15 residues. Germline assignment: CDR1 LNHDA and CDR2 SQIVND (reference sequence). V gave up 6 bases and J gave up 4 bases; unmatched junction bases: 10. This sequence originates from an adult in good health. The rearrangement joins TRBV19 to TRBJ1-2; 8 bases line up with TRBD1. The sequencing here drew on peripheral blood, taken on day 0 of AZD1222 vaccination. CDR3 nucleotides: TGTGCCAGTAGCCCGTACGGACAGGGAGCCTATGGCTACACCTTC. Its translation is CASSPYGQGAYGYTF.